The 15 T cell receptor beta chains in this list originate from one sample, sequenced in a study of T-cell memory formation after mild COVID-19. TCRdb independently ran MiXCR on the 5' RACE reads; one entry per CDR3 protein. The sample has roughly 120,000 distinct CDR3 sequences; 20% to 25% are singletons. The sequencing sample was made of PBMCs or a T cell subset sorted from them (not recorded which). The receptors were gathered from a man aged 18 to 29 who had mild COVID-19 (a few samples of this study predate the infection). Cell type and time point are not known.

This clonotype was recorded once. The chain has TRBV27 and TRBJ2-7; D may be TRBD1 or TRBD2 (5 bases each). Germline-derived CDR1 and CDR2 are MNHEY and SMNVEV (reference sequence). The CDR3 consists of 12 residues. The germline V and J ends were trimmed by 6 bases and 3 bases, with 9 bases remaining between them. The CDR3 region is CASRGDHYEQYF. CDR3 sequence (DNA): TGTGCCAGCAGGGGGGACCACTACGAGCAGTACTTC.

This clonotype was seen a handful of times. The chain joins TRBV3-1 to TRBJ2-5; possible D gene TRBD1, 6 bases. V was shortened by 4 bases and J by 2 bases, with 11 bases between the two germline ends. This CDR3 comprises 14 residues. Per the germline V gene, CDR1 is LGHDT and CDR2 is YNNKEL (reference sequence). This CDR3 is CASSRRTVQETQYF. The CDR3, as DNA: TGTGCCAGCAGCCGTAGGACAGTTCAAGAGACCCAGTACTTC.

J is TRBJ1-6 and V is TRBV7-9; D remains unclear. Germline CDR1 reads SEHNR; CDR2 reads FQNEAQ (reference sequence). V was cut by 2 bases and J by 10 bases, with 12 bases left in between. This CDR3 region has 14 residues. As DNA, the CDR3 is TGTGCCAGCAGCTTAACAGTTAAGGGATCACCCCTCCACTTT. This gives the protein CASSLTVKGSPLHF.

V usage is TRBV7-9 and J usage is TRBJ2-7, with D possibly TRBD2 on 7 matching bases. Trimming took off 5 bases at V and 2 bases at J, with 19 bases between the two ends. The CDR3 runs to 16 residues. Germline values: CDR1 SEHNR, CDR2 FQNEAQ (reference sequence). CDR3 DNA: TGTGCCAGCAGCGAAGTTGGGGGGGGCCAAGCCTACGAGCAGTACGTC. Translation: CASSEVGGGQAYEQYV.

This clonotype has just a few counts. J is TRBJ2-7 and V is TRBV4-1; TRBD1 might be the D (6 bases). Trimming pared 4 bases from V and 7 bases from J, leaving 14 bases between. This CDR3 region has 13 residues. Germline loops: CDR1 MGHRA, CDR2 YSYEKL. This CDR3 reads CASSLLRGWEQYF. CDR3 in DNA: TGCGCCAGCAGCCTCCTGAGGGGGTGGGAGCAGTACTTC.

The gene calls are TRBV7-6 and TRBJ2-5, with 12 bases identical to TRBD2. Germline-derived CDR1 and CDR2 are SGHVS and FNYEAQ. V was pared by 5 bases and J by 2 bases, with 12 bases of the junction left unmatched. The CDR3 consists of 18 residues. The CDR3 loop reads CASSKAVRTSGGQETQYF. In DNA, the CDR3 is TGTGCCAGCAGCAAAGCTGTTCGCACTAGCGGGGGGCAAGAGACCCAGTACTTC.

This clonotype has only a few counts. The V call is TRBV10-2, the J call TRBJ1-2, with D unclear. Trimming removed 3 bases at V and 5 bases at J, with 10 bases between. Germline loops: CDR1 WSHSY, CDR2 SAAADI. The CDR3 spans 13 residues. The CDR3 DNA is TGCGCCAGCAGTGAAGAACAGATATATGGCTACACCTTC. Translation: CASSEEQIYGYTF.

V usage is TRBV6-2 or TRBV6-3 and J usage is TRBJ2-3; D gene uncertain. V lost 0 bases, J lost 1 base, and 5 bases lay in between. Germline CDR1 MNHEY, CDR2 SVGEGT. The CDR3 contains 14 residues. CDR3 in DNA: TGTGCCAGCAGTTACTCGATGGGCACAGATACGCAGTATTTT. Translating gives CASSYSMGTDTQYF.

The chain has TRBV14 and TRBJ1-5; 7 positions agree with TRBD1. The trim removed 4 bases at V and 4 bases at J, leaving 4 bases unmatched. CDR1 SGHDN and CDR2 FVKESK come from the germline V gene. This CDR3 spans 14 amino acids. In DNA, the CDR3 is TGTGCCAGCAGCCGACAGGGATGGAATCAGCCCCAGCATTTT. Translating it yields CASSRQGWNQPQHF.

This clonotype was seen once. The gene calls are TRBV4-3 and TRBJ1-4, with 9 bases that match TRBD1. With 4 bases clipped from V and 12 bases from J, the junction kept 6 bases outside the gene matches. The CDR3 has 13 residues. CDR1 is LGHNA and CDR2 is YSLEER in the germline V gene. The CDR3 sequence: CASSLQGAAELFF. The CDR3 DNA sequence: TGCGCCAGCAGCCTACAGGGGGCGGCGGAACTGTTTTTT.

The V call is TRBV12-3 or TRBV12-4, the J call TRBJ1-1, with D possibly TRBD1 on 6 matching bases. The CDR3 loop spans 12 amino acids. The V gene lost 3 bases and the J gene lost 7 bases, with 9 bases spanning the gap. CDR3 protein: CASSFSRGEAFF. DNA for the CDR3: TGTGCCAGCAGTTTCTCCAGGGGTGAAGCTTTCTTT.

CDR3 protein: CASTPSGGRGGGQPQHF. CDR3 sequence (DNA): TGTGCCAGTACTCCCTCAGGCGGCAGGGGAGGCGGCCAGCCCCAGCATTTT. This sequence joins TRBV19 and TRBJ1-5; a weak D match, TRBD1 (6 bases). The CDR3 is 17 amino acids. Between the trimmed V and J ends, which lost 7 bases and 7 bases, there was a span of 26 bases. Germline CDR1 and CDR2: LNHDA and SQIVND (reference sequence).

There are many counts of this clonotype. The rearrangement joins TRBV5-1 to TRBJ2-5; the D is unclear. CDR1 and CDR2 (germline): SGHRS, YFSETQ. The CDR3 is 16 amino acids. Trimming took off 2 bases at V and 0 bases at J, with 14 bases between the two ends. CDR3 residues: CASSFDQTTNQETQYF. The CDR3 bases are TGCGCCAGCAGCTTTGACCAAACCACCAACCAAGAGACCCAGTACTTC.

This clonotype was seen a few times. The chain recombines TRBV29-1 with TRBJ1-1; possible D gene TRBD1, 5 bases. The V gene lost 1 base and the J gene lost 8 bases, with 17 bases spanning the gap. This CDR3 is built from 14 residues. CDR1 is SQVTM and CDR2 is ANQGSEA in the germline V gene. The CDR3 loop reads CSVEAQDSEGEAFF. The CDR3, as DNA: TGCAGCGTTGAAGCCCAAGACAGCGAGGGAGAAGCTTTCTTT.

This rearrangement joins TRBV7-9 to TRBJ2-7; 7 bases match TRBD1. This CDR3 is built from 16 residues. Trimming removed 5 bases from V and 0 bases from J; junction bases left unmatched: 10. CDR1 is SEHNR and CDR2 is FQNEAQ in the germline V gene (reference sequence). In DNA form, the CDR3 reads TGTGCCAGCAGCGCCGTCGGGACAGCTTACTCCTACGAGCAGTACTTC. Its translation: CASSAVGTAYSYEQYF.